The next 25 T cell receptor beta chains were all read from a single sample in a study of PD-1 blockade in classical Hodgkin lymphoma. All trial patients relapsed after autologous stem cell transplantation. Assay: immunoSEQ multiplex PCR; the TCRdb copy retains only in-frame clones and omits some. This table has approximately 14,000 clones, roughly 86% appearing once. The sample was peripheral blood mononuclear cells (PBMCs), taken at baseline. The source of these receptors is a human donor with classical Hodgkin lymphoma.

This clone was observed a handful of times. The chain uses TRBV9 and TRBJ1-2, with 8 bases fitting TRBD1. Per germline, CDR1 SGDLS and CDR2 YYNGEE. The CDR3 totals 14 residues. V shed 5 bases, J shed 0 bases, and the junction held 3 bases outside the gene matches. CDR3 bases: TGTGCCAGCAGGACAGGGGCCGCTAACTATGGCTACACCTTC. Translating it yields CASRTGAANYGYTF.

The chain uses TRBV7-9 and TRBJ1-1; TRBD1 aligns across 8 bases. This CDR3 comprises 14 residues. After removal of 1 base from V and 6 bases from J, the junction contained 4 bases not matched to a gene. Germline V gene lookup returns CDR1 SEHNR and CDR2 FQNEAQ (reference sequence). This CDR3 is CASSLVQGAAEAFF. The CDR3 bases are TGTGCCAGCAGCTTAGTGCAGGGGGCGGCTGAAGCTTTCTTT.

CDR3 region: CASSLSQGDTEAFF. Written as DNA, the CDR3 is TGTGCCAGCTCACTGTCTCAGGGGGACACTGAAGCTTTCTTT. The chain employs TRBV18 and TRBJ1-1; 7 bases map to TRBD1. V was pared by 4 bases and J by 3 bases, with 5 bases of the junction left unmatched. Germline CDR1 reads KGHSH; CDR2 reads LQKENI. The CDR3 extends over 14 amino acids.

The CDR3 bases are TGCAGCGTTCCGGGACAGGGAGGATACGAGCAGTACTTC. Its protein product is CSVPGQGGYEQYF. This chain links TRBV29-1 with TRBJ2-7, with 9 bases fitting TRBD1. The junction had 6 bases not matched to a gene; V was cut back by 5 bases and J by 4 bases. CDR3 length: 13 residues. The germline gives CDR1 SQVTM, CDR2 ANQGSEA.

J is TRBJ1-2 and V is TRBV7-9, with TRBD1 as a possible D gene (5 bases). Looked up from germline, CDR1 is SEHNR and CDR2 is FQNEAQ (reference sequence). Trimming stripped 3 bases from V and 0 bases from J, with 14 bases between. CDR3 size: 16 residues. The CDR3 here is CASSLGEGLANYGYTF. CDR3 sequence (DNA): TGTGCCAGCAGCTTGGGGGAGGGGTTAGCTAACTATGGCTACACCTTC. The variable domain in full, completed from reference TRBV7-9 and TRBJ1-2, reads DTGVSQNPRHKITKRGQNVTFRCDPISEHNRLYWYRQTLGQGPEFLTYFQNEAQLEKSRLLSDRFSAERPKGSFSTLEIQRTEQGDSAMYLCASSLGEGLANYGYTFGSGTRLTVV.

This clone was counted a single time. The V gene is TRBV2, the J gene TRBJ2-4, with D possibly TRBD1 on 6 matching bases. Looked up from germline, CDR1 is SNHLY and CDR2 is FYNNEI. Trimming stripped 3 bases from V and 3 bases from J, with 9 bases between. The CDR3 is 14 residues long. The CDR3: CASSEGAGKNIQYF. CDR3 bases: TGTGCCAGCAGTGAGGGGGCTGGCAAAAACATTCAGTACTTC. Based on the CDR3 plus reference TRBV2 and TRBJ2-4, the full variable domain is EPEVTQTPSHQVTQMGQEVILRCVPISNHLYFYWYRQILGQKVEFLVSFYNNEISEKSEIFDDQFSVERPDGSNFTLKIRSTKLEDSAMYFCASSEGAGKNIQYFGAGTRLSVL.

CDR3 residues: CASSLDFPNTGELFF. The CDR3 DNA is TGCGCCAGCAGCTTGGACTTTCCGAACACCGGGGAGCTGTTTTTT. V and J are TRBV5-1 and TRBJ2-2, with D uncertain. This CDR3 region has 15 residues. Germline V gene data show CDR1 as SGHRS and CDR2 as YFSETQ. V lost 0 bases to trimming and J lost 0 bases, with 6 bases between them.

In this sample, this clone turned up once. This chain connects TRBV5-6 to TRBJ2-6; the D is unclear. V was pared by 5 bases and J by 0 bases, with 12 bases between. The CDR3 is 16 residues long. Germline V gene sequence: CDR1 SGHDT, CDR2 YYEEEE. The CDR3 spells CASSLTVLSGANVLTF. CDR3 nucleotides: TGTGCCAGCAGTCTAACTGTACTCTCTGGGGCCAACGTCCTGACTTTC.

The chain couples TRBV7-2 to TRBJ2-1; D might be TRBD2 (6 bases). Trimming left V 3 bases short and J 7 bases short, with 10 bases between. The CDR3 runs 13 residues. Germline values: CDR1 SGHTA, CDR2 FQGNSA. This CDR3 is CASSLRGPNEQFF. The CDR3 DNA sequence: TGTGCCAGCAGCTTGCGGGGTCCGAATGAGCAGTTCTTC.

This chain joins TRBV27 and TRBJ2-1, with D tentatively TRBD1 or TRBD2 (5 bases each). The germline gives CDR1 MNHEY, CDR2 SMNVEV (reference sequence). The V gene lost 10 bases and the J gene lost 0 bases, with 16 bases spanning the gap. The CDR3 runs to 15 residues. The CDR3 DNA reads TGTGCCACCGGGGCAGGAGCCAGCTCCTACAATGAGCAGTTCTTC. This encodes CATGAGASSYNEQFF.

The V call is TRBV7-8, the J call TRBJ2-7; no reliable D call. The germline V gene encodes CDR1 SGHVS and CDR2 FQNEAQ. The V end lost 5 bases, the J end lost 6 bases, and 17 bases lay between the germline ends. The CDR3 extends over 14 amino acids. CDR3 sequence: CASSQRRMGSEQYF. CDR3 bases: TGTGCCAGCAGCCAGCGACGGATGGGAAGCGAGCAGTACTTC.

The chain employs TRBV5-1 and TRBJ2-5; 7 nucleotides align to TRBD1. The J segment lost 4 bases and the V segment lost 4 bases, leaving 7 bases of the junction unmatched. CDR1 is SGHRS, CDR2 YFSETQ, per germline. This CDR3 is 14 amino acids long. CDR3 coding DNA: TGCGCCAGCAGCCTAGAAGGGGGCCGAGAGACCCAGTACTTC. It yields the protein CASSLEGGRETQYF.

The rearrangement joins TRBV19 to TRBJ1-3; no definite D call. The CDR3 is made up of 14 amino acids. CDR1 is LNHDA and CDR2 is SQIVND in the germline V gene (reference sequence). V dropped 4 bases and J dropped 0 bases, with 7 bases sitting between them. The CDR3 spells CASSTQISGNTIYF. As DNA, the CDR3 is TGTGCCAGTAGTACGCAGATCTCTGGAAACACCATATATTTT.

The chain carries TRBV27 and TRBJ2-1, with D perhaps TRBD2 (5 bases). Germline V gene lookup returns CDR1 MNHEY and CDR2 SMNVEV (reference sequence). V lost 5 bases to trimming and J lost 0 bases, with 11 bases between them. The CDR3 is made up of 15 amino acids. CDR3 in DNA: TGTGCCAGCAGTCCGTCAGCGGTCTCCTACAATGAGCAGTTCTTC. Residues: CASSPSAVSYNEQFF.

The chain combines TRBV5-3 with TRBJ1-4; 12 bases match TRBD1. TRBV5-3 is placed among ORFs of uncertain function. The CDR3 length is 23 residues. After removal of 1 base from V and 2 bases from J, the junction contained 21 bases not matched to a gene. CDR3 in amino acids: CARSLHPGQGALSKPSTNEKLFF. The DNA for the CDR3 is TGTGCCAGAAGCTTGCACCCGGGACAGGGGGCTCTATCGAAGCCTTCTACTAATGAAAAACTGTTTTTT.

This chain uses TRBV11-2 with TRBJ2-1, with D possibly matching TRBD1 (6 bases). V gave up 4 bases and J gave up 2 bases, with 12 bases separating them. This CDR3 is 15 amino acids long. Germline loops: CDR1 SGHAT, CDR2 FQNNGV. DNA of the CDR3: TGTGCCAGCAGCTCAGAGGGGGTTCCCTACAATGAGCAGTTCTTC. It codes for CASSSEGVPYNEQFF.

The chain carries TRBV27 and TRBJ2-2, with 7 bases aligning to TRBD2. The CDR3 runs to 16 residues. The junction had 10 bases not matched to a gene; V was cut back by 6 bases and J by 3 bases. Germline CDR1 is MNHEY and CDR2 is SMNVEV (reference sequence). Here the CDR3 reads CASRLRLASDTGELFF. The CDR3 coding sequence is TGTGCCAGCAGACTTCGACTAGCATCGGACACCGGGGAGCTGTTTTTT.

V gene TRBV27 combines with J gene TRBJ2-7, with D tentatively TRBD2 (6 bases). Germline CDR1 is MNHEY and CDR2 is SMNVEV (reference sequence). This CDR3 has 13 amino acids. Trimming cost V 5 bases and J 7 bases, with 15 bases left between them. CDR3 in amino acids: CASSTGGAGEQYF. The CDR3 DNA sequence: TGTGCCAGCAGTACCGGTGGGGCGGGGGAGCAGTACTTC.

The chain combines TRBV7-9 with TRBJ1-5, with a tentative D call TRBD1 (6 bases). Looked up from germline, CDR1 is SEHNR and CDR2 is FQNEAQ (reference sequence). The V and J ends lost 5 bases and 4 bases respectively, with 24 bases between them. The CDR3 spans 18 residues. CDR3 sequence reads: CASSPGASWRGGNQPQHF. The CDR3 bases are TGTGCCAGCAGCCCGGGGGCAAGTTGGAGGGGAGGAAATCAGCCCCAGCATTTT.

The gene calls are TRBV12-5 and TRBJ1-2; maybe TRBD1 (6 bases). Germline values: CDR1 LGHNT, CDR2 FRNRAP. V was shortened by 6 bases and J by 7 bases, with 27 bases between the two germline ends. The CDR3 length is 17 residues. CDR3 DNA sequence: TGTGCTAGTGGCCCCACCACGGGACAACCGAATTCGGGTGGCTACACCTTC. Protein: CASGPTTGQPNSGGYTF.

This clone was seen a handful of times. The chain employs TRBV13 and TRBJ2-5; D call uncertain. CDR1 and CDR2 from the germline V gene are PRHDT and FYEKMQ (reference sequence). There are 15 residues in the CDR3. V was clipped by 5 bases and J by 4 bases, with 17 bases between them. CDR3 region: CASSQSGLSGETQYF. The CDR3, as DNA: TGTGCCAGCAGCCAAAGTGGGCTATCAGGAGAGACCCAGTACTTC.

The V gene is TRBV2, the J gene TRBJ2-5, with a tentative D call TRBD1 (7 bases). In germline, CDR1 is SNHLY, CDR2 FYNNEI. This CDR3 is built from 13 residues. V dropped 6 bases and J dropped 6 bases, with 14 bases sitting between them. Written as DNA, the CDR3 is TGTGCCAGCAGCAAGGAGGGGGCAAAGACCCAGTACTTC. This translates into CASSKEGAKTQYF.

The genes are TRBV4-1 and TRBJ2-3; 13 nucleotides match TRBD2. This CDR3 contains 19 residues. The J segment lost 5 bases and the V segment lost 1 base, leaving 12 bases of the junction unmatched. Germline V lookup: CDR1 MGHRA, CDR2 YSYEKL. The DNA of the CDR3 is TGCGCCAGCAGCCAAGCACTAGCGGGAGGGCCCTCGGAACTAGATACGCAGTATTTT. Translating gives CASSQALAGGPSELDTQYF.

The CDR3 sequence: CASSKGNEGSLEAFF. The CDR3 region has the DNA TGTGCCAGCAGCAAAGGGAATGAGGGGTCTTTGGAAGCTTTCTTT. The chain carries TRBV21-1 and TRBJ1-1. TRBV21-1 is assigned pseudogene status. This CDR3 region has 15 residues.

The V gene is TRBV6-5, the J gene TRBJ1-2; D remains ambiguous. V was cut by 0 bases and J by 4 bases, with 6 bases left in between. Germline lookup yields CDR1 MNHEY and CDR2 SVGAGI. The CDR3 totals 13 residues. CDR3: CASSYSAGYGYTF. CDR3 sequence (DNA): TGTGCCAGCAGTTACTCGGCGGGCTATGGCTACACCTTC.